This section outlines one T cell receptor (beta chain) sequence together with its context. The antigen is not known. Generated by immunoSEQ multiplex PCR, the TCRdb table keeps only in-frame clones and is missing some. Among tens of thousands of clones, around 90% were seen once, and the ten largest hold about 2.6%. Germline CDR1 MNHEY, CDR2 SVGAGI. The CDR3 totals 16 residues. V gave up 0 bases and J gave up 0 bases, with 9 bases separating them. The sample belongs to a study of graft-versus-host responses after intestinal transplantation. Study as a whole: Each patient got anti-thymocyte globulin induction, then tacrolimus and steroids for about 3 years. Study results and caveats: When patients had graft-donor T cell macrochimerism, their allografts held high graft-versus-host to host-versus-graft clonal ratios. GvH clones turned up in recipient marrow; some had shown up first in ileum or blood.

The specimen comprised unstimulated CD4+ T cells sorted from spleen or lymph node cells, sampled before transplant. The receptor's source is a human donor who was the organ donor for an intestinal transplant. This chain joins TRBV6-5 and TRBJ2-4, with a possible D match to TRBD1 (5 bases). CDR3 residues: CASSYSTVLAKNIQYF. The CDR3 bases are TGTGCCAGCAGTTACTCGACAGTCTTAGCCAAAAACATTCAGTACTTC.